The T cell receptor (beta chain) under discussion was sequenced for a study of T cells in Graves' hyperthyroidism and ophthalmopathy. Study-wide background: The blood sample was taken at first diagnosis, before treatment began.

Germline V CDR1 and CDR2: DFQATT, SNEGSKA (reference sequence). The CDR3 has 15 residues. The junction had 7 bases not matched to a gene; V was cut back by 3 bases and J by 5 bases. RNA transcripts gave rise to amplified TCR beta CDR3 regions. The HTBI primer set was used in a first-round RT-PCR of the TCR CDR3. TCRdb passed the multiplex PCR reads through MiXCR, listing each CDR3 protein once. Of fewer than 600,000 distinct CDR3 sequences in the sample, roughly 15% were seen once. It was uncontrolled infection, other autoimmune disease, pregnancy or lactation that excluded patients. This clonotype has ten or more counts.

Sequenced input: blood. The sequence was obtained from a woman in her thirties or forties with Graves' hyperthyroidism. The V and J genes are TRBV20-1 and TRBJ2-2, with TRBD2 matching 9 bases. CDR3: CSASPGGRGTGELFF. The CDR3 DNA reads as TGCAGTGCTAGTCCTGGCGGGAGGGGGACCGGGGAGCTGTTTTTT.